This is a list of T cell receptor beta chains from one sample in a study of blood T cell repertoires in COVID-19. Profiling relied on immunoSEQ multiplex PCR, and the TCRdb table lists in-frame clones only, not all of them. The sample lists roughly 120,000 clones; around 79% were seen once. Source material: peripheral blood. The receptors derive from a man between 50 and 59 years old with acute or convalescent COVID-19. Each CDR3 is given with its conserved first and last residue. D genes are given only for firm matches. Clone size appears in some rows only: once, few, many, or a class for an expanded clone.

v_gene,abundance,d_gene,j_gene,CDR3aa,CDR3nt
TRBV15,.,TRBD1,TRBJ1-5,CATSRDATGGTQPQHF,TGTGCCACCAGCAGAGATGCAACAGGGGGCACTCAGCCCCAGCATTTT
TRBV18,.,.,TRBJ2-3,CASSPGDTDTQYF,TGTGCCAGCTCACCCGGTGACACAGATACGCAGTATTTT
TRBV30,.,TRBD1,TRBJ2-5,CAWNPGQGVTQYF,TGTGCCTGGAACCCGGGACAGGGAGTGACCCAGTACTTC
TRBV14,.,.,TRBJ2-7,CASSPLTVSYEQYF,TGTGCCAGCAGCCCCCTGACAGTATCCTACGAGCAGTACTTC
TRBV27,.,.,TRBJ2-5,CASSPSTTARETQYF,TGTGCCAGCAGTCCCTCGACTACAGCCCGAGAGACCCAGTACTTC
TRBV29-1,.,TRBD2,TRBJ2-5,CSAGGGDEETQYF,TGCAGCGCCGGCGGGGGGGACGAGGAGACCCAGTACTTC
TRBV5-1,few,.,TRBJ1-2,CASSMGLANYGYTF,TGCGCCAGCAGCATGGGACTGGCGAACTATGGCTACACCTTC
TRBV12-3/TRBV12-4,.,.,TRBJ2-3,CATGEGTDTQYF,TGTGCCACCGGGGAGGGCACAGATACGCAGTATTTT
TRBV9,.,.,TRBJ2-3,CASSVGAENTDTQYF,TGTGCCAGCAGCGTAGGGGCAGAAAACACAGATACGCAGTATTTT
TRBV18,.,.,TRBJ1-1,CASSQGTEAFF,TGTGCCAGCTCACAGGGGACTGAAGCTTTCTTT
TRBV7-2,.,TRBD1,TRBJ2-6,CASSIQTGYGANVLTF,TGTGCCAGCAGCATACAGACAGGGTACGGGGCCAACGTCCTGACTTTC
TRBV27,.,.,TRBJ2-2,CASSLNSVVTGELFF,TGTGCCAGCAGTTTAAATAGCGTCGTGACCGGGGAGCTGTTTTTT
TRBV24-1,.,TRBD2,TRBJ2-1,CATSDLIKGTSGNNEQFF,TGTGCCACCAGTGATTTGATTAAGGGGACTAGCGGAAACAATGAGCAGTTCTTC
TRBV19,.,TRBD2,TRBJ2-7,CASSTPGLTYEQYF,TGTGCCAGTAGTACTCCGGGACTAACCTACGAGCAGTACTTC
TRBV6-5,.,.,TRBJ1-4,CASSQQPATNEKLFF,TGTGCCAGCAGCCAACAGCCTGCAACTAATGAAAAACTGTTTTTT
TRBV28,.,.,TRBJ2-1,CASSTIGNEQFF,TGTGCCAGCAGTACCATCGGGAATGAGCAGTTCTTC
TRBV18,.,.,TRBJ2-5,CASSRRPRGREQETQYF,TGTGCCAGCTCGCGGCGGCCAAGGGGAAGGGAACAAGAGACCCAGTACTTC
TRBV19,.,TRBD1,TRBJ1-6,CASSIARQGWNSPLHF,TGTGCCAGTAGTATCGCCCGACAGGGTTGGAATTCACCCCTCCACTTT
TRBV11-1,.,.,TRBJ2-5,CASSLAESGVTQYF,TGTGCCAGCAGCTTGGCAGAGTCCGGGGTGACCCAGTACTTC
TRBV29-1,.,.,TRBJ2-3,CSVAERVADTQYF,TGCAGCGTTGCTGAGAGGGTTGCAGATACGCAGTATTTT
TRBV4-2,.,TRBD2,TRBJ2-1,CASSQVTGGGNEQFF,TGTGCCAGCAGCCAAGTCACGGGAGGGGGCAATGAGCAGTTCTTC
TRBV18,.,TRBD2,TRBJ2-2,CASSPPGTSGTVGELFF,TGTGCCAGCTCACCCCCCGGGACTAGCGGGACGGTCGGGGAGCTGTTTTTT
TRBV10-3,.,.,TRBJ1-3,CAISEGGAGLDSGNTIYF,TGTGCCATCAGTGAGGGAGGGGCAGGGCTAGACTCTGGAAACACCATATATTTT
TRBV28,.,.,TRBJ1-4,CASSLLRATNEKLFF,TGTGCCAGCAGTTTGTTGAGGGCAACTAATGAAAAACTGTTTTTT
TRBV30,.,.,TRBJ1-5,CAWGFRQRYNQPQHF,TGTGCCTGGGGATTTAGACAGCGATACAATCAGCCCCAGCATTTT
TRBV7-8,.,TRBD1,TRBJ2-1,CASRDRGRVLAEQFF,TGTGCCAGCAGGGACAGGGGGCGCGTATTAGCCGAGCAGTTCTTC
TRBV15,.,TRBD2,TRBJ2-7,CATSGGGLAGNEQYF,TGTGCCACCAGCGGGGGGGGACTAGCGGGGAACGAGCAGTACTTC
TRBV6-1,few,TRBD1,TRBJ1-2,CASSDWDRTNYGYTF,TGTGCCAGCAGTGATTGGGACAGAACTAACTATGGCTACACCTTC
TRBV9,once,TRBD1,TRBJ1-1,CASSPQGPF,TGTGCCAGCAGCCCACAGGGGCCCTTT
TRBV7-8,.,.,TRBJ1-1,CASSNKMNTEAFF,TGTGCCAGCAGCAACAAGATGAACACTGAAGCTTTCTTT
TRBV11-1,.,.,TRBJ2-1,CASSLDGGRGDHEQFF,TGTGCCAGCAGCTTAGACGGCGGTAGAGGCGACCATGAGCAGTTCTTC
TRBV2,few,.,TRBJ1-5,CASSDESGANQPQHF,TGTGCCAGCAGTGACGAGTCAGGGGCAAATCAGCCCCAGCATTTT
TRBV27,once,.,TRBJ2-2,CATRDTANTGELFF,TGTGCCACCAGGGACACGGCGAACACCGGGGAGCTGTTTTTT
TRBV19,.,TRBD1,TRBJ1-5,CASSTGQDYNSNQPQHF,TGTGCCAGTAGTACGGGACAGGACTACAATAGCAATCAGCCCCAGCATTTT
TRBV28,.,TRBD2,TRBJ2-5,CASSLSGREGPRETQYF,TGTGCCAGCAGTTTATCCGGGCGGGAGGGCCCTCGAGAGACCCAGTACTTC
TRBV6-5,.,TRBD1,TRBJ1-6,CASSSGQGRSPLHF,TGTGCCAGCAGCTCCGGACAGGGAAGATCACCCCTCCACTTT
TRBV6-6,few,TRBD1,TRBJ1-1,CASEGAANTEAFF,TGTGCCAGTGAGGGGGCCGCGAACACTGAAGCTTTCTTT
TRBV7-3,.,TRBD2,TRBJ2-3,CASSSRGDTQYF,TGTGCCAGCAGCTCGCGGGGGGATACGCAGTATTTT
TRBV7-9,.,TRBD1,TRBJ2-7,CASSYGQGVDEQYF,TGTGCCAGCAGCTACGGGCAGGGGGTTGACGAGCAGTACTTC
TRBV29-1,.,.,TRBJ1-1,CSVAFGRNTEAFF,TGCAGCGTTGCCTTCGGGAGGAACACTGAAGCTTTCTTT
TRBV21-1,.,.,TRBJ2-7,CASSKATTGEVYEQYF,TGTGCCAGCAGCAAAGCCACGACAGGGGAGGTCTACGAGCAGTACTTC
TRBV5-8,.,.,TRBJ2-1,CASSFGAYNEQFF,TGTGCCAGCAGCTTCGGGGCCTACAATGAGCAGTTCTTC
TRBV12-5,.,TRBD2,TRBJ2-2,CASGQTGLAGRGGELFF,TGTGCTAGTGGTCAAACGGGACTAGCGGGACGTGGCGGGGAGCTGTTTTTT
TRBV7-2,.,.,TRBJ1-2,CASSLQSEQAYGYTF,TGTGCCAGCAGCTTACAATCCGAACAGGCCTATGGCTACACCTTC
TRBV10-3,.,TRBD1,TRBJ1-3,CAISESGTGYGNTIYF,TGTGCCATCAGTGAGTCCGGGACAGGGTATGGAAACACCATATATTTT
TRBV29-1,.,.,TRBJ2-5,CSVGAGQETQYF,TGCAGCGTTGGGGCGGGCCAAGAGACCCAGTACTTC
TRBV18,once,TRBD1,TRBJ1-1,CASSPTSTGEGESAFF,TGTGCCAGCTCACCGACCTCGACAGGGGAAGGCGAGTCAGCTTTCTTT
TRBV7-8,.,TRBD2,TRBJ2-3,CASSLVSGDTTDTQYF,TGTGCCAGCAGCTTAGTGAGCGGGGATACCACAGATACGCAGTATTTT
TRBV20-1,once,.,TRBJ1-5,CSASIQGGQPQHF,TGCAGTGCTAGTATCCAGGGAGGACAGCCCCAGCATTTT
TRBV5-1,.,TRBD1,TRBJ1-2,CASSLGGTGGAENGYTF,TGCGCCAGCAGCTTGGGTGGGACAGGGGGCGCAGAAAACGGCTACACCTTC
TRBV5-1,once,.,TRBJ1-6,CASSRGLYAANSPLHF,TGCGCCAGCAGCCGAGGACTATACGCGGCTAATTCACCCCTCCACTTT
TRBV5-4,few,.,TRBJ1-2,CASSQGTVRTNYGYTF,TGTGCCAGCAGCCAGGGGACGGTCAGAACTAACTATGGCTACACCTTC
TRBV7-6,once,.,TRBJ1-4,CASSLTAEGEKLFF,TGTGCCAGCAGCTTGACTGCGGAGGGGGAAAAACTGTTTTTT